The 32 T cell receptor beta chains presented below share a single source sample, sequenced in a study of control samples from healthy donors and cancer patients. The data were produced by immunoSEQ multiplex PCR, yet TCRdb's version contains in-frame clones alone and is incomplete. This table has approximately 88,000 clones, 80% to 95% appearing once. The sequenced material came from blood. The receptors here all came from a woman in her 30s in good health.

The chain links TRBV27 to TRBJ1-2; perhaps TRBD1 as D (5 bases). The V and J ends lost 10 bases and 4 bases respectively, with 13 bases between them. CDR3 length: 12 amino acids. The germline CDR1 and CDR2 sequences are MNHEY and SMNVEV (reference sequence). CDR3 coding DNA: TGTGCCACCTATTGGGGACTCTATGGCTACACCTTC. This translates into CATYWGLYGYTF.

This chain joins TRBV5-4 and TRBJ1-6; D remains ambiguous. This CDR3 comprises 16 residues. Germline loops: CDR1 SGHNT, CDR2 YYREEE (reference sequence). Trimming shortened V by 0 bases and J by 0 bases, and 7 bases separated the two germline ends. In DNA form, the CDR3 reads TGTGCCAGCAGCTTGGACCCGAGCTCCTATAATTCACCCCTCCACTTT. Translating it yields CASSLDPSSYNSPLHF.

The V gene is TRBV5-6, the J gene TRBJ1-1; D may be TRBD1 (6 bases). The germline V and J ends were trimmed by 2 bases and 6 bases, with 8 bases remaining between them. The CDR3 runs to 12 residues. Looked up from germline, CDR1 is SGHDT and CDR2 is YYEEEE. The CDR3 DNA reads TGTGCCAGCAGCTTAAGGGGGTCTGAAGCTTTCTTT. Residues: CASSLRGSEAFF.

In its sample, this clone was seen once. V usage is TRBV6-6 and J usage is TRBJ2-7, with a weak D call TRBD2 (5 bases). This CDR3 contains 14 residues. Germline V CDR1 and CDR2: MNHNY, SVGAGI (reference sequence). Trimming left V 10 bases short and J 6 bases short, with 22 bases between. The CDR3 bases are TGTGCCACCATGCCCGACGGAGGAGGTATCGAGCAGTACTTC. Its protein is CATMPDGGGIEQYF.

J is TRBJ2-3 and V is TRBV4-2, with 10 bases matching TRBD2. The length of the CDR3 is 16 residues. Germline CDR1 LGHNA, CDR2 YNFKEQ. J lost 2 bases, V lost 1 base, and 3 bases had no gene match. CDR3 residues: CASSQVGLAVTDTQYF. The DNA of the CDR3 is TGTGCCAGCAGCCAAGTTGGACTAGCGGTCACAGATACGCAGTATTTT.

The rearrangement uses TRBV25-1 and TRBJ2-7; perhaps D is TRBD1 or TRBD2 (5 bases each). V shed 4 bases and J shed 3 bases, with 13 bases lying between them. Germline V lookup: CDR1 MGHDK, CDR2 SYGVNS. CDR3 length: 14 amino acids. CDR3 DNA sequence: TGTGCCAGCAGTGGGTGGGACGGATACTACGAGCAGTACTTC. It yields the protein CASSGWDGYYEQYF.

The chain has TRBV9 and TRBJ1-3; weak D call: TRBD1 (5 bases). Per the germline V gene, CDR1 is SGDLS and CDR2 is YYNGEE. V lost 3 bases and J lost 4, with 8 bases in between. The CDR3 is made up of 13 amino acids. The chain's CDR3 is CASSGDSGNTIYF. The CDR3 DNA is TGTGCCAGCAGCGGGGACTCGGGAAACACCATATATTTT.

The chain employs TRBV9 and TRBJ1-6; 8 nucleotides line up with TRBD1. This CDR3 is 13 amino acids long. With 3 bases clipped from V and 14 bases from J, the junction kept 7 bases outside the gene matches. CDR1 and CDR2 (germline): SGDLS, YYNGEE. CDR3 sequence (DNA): TGTGCCAGCAGCGGAGGACAGGGACTGGCCCTCCACTTT. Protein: CASSGGQGLALHF. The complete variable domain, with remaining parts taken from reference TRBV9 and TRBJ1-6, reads DSGVTQTPKHLITATGQRVTLRCSPRSGDLSVYWYQQSLDQGLQFLIQYYNGEERAKGNILERFSAQQFPDLHSELNLSSLELGDSALYFCASSGGQGLALHFGNGTRLTVT.

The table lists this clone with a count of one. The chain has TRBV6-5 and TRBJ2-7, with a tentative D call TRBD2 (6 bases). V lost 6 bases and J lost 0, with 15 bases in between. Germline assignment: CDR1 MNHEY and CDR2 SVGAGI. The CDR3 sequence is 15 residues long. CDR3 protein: CASRGGGSSSYEQYF. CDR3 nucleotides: TGTGCCAGCAGAGGAGGAGGGTCGAGCTCCTACGAGCAGTACTTC.

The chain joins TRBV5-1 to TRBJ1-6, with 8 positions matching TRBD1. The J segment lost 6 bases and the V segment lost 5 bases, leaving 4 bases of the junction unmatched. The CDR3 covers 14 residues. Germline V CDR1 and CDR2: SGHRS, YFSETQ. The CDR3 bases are TGCGCCAGCAGTACCGGACAGGGTAATTCACCCCTCCACTTT. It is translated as CASSTGQGNSPLHF.

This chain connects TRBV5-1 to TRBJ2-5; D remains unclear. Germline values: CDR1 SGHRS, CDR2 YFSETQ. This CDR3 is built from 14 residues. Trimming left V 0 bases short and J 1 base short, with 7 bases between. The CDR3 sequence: CASSLGAGQETQYF. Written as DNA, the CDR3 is TGCGCCAGCAGCTTGGGGGCAGGCCAAGAGACCCAGTACTTC.

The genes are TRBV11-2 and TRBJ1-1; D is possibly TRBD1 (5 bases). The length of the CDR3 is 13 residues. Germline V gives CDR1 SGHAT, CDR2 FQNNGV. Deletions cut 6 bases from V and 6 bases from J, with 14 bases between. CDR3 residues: CASSPGKRAEAFF. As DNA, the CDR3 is TGTGCCAGCAGTCCAGGGAAGAGGGCTGAAGCTTTCTTT.

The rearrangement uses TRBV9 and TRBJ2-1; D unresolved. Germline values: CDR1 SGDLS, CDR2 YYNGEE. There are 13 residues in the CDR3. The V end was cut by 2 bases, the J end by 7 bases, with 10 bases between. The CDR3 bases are TGTGCCAGCAGCGTGCTCAGTGGTAATGAGCAGTTCTTC. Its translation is CASSVLSGNEQFF.

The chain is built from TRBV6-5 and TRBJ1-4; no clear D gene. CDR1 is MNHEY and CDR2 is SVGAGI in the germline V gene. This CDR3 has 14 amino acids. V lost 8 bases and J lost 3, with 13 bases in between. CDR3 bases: TGTGCCAGCGATCTGACGGGTTCTAATGAAAAACTGTTTTTT. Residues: CASDLTGSNEKLFF.

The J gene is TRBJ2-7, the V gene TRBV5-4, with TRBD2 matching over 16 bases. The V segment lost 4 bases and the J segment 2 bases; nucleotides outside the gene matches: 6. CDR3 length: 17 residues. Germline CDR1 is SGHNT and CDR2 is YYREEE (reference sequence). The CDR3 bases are TGTGCCAGCAGCCTGGGACTAGCGGGGGGGCTGACCTACGAGCAGTACTTC. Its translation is CASSLGLAGGLTYEQYF.

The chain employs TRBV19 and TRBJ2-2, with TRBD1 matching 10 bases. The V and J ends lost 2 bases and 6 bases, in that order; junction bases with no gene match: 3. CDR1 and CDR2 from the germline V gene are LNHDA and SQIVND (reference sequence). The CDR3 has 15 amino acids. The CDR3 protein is CASSIIGQGAGELFF. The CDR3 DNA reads TGTGCCAGTAGTATAATAGGACAGGGGGCCGGGGAGCTGTTTTTT.

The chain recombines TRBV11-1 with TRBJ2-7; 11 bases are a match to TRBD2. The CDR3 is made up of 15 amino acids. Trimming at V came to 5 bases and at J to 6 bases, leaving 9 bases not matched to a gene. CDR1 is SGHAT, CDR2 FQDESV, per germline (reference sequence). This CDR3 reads CASSRSGRVIPEQYF. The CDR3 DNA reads TGTGCCAGCAGCCGTAGCGGGAGGGTAATCCCCGAGCAGTACTTC.

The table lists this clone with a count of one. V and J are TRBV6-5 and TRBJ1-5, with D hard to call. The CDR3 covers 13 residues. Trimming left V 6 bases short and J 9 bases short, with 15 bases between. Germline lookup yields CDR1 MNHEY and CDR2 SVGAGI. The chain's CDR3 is CASRGRGEGPQHF. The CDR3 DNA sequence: TGTGCCAGCAGAGGGCGCGGTGAAGGGCCCCAGCATTTT.

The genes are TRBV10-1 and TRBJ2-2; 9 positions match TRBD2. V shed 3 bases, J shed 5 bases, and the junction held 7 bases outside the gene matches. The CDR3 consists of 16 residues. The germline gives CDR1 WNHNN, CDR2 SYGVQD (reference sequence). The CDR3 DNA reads TGCGCCAGCAGTGAATTCGCGGGAGGGCCTACCGGGGAGCTGTTTTTT. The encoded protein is CASSEFAGGPTGELFF.

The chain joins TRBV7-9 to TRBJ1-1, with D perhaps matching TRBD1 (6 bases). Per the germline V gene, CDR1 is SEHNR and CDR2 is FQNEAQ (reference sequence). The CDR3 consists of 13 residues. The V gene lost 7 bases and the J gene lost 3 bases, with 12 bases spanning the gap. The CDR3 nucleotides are TGTGCCAGCATCCACCCAGGGGACACTGAAGCTTTCTTT. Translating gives CASIHPGDTEAFF.

In DNA form, the CDR3 reads TGTGCCAGCAGGACTGACCAAGAGACCCAGTACTTC. It specifies CASRTDQETQYF. V gene TRBV12-3 or TRBV12-4 combines with J gene TRBJ2-5; D is unresolved. The V end was cut by 6 bases, the J end by 0 bases, with 5 bases between. CDR3 length: 12 amino acids.

DNA for the CDR3: TGCGCCAGCAGTGAAGGTGGCGGGACCGCAAACGGTTACTTC. It yields the protein CASSEGGGTANGYF. V usage is TRBV10-2 and J usage is TRBJ2-7; TRBD2 is a possible D gene (6 bases). Trimming took 3 bases from V and 13 from J, leaving 22 bases between them. Germline V gives CDR1 WSHSY, CDR2 SAAADI. The CDR3 covers 14 residues.

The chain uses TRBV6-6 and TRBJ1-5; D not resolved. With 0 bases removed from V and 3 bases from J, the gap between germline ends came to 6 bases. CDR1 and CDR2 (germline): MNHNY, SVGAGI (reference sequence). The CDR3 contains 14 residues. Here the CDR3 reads CASSYSDTNQPQHF. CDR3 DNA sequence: TGTGCCAGCAGTTACTCCGACACCAATCAGCCCCAGCATTTT.

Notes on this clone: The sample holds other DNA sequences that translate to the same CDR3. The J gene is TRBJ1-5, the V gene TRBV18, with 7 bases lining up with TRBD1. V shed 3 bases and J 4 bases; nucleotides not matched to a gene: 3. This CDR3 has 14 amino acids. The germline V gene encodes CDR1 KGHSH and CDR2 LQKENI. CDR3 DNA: TGTGCCAGCTCACCGGGACAGCCGAATCAGCCCCAGCATTTT. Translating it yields CASSPGQPNQPQHF.

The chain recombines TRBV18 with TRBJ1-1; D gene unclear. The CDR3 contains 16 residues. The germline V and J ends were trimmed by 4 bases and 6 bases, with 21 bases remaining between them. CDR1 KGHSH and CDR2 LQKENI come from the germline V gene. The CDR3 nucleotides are TGTGCCAGCTCACTCACTAAGGGTCCGGGAGAGCCTGAAGCTTTCTTT. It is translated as CASSLTKGPGEPEAFF.

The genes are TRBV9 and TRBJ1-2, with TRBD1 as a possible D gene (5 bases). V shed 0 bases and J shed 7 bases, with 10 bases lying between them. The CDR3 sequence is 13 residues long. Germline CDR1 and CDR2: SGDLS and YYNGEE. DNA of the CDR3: TGTGCCAGCAGCGTAGCAGGGTCCAGTGGCTACACCTTC. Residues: CASSVAGSSGYTF.

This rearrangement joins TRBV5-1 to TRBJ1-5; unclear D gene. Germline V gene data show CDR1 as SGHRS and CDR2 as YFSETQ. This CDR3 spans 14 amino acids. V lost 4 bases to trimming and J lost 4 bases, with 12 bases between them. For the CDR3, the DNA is TGCGCCAGCAGCCGAGGGCAGGATAATCAGCCCCAGCATTTT. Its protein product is CASSRGQDNQPQHF.

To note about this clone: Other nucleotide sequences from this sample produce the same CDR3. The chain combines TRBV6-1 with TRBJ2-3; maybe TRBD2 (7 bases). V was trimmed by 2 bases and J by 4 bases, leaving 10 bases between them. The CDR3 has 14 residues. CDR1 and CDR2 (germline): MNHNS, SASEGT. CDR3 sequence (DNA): TGTGCCAGCAGTGAAACGGGGGGCCCAGATACGCAGTATTTT. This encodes CASSETGGPDTQYF.

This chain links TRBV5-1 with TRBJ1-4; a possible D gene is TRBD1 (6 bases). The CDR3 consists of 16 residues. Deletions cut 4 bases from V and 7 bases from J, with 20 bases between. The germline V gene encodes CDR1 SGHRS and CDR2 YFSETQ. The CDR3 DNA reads TGCGCCAGCAGCCAAATAAAGACAGGACCGAGTGAAAAACTGTTTTTT. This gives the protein CASSQIKTGPSEKLFF.

The CDR3 coding sequence is TGTGCCAGCTCCTCGACGGGGTTAACTGAAGCTTTCTTT. This sequence encodes CASSSTGLTEAFF. The genes are TRBV18 and TRBJ1-1; D is unresolved. This CDR3 is built from 13 residues. V was trimmed by 6 bases and J by 5 bases, leaving 13 bases between them. From germline, CDR1 is KGHSH and CDR2 LQKENI.

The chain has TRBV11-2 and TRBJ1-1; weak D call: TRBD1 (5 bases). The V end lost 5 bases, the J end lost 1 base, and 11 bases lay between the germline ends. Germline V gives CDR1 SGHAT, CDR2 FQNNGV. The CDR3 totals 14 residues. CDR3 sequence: CASSAVGGNTEAFF. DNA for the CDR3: TGTGCCAGCAGCGCCGTCGGGGGGAACACTGAAGCTTTCTTT.

CDR3 coding DNA: TGTGCCAGTAGTATGACAGGGATCACCTATAATTCACCCCTCCACTTT. It specifies CASSMTGITYNSPLHF. The chain joins TRBV19 to TRBJ1-6, with TRBD1 matching over 7 bases. Germline values: CDR1 LNHDA, CDR2 SQIVND (reference sequence). The V gene end was trimmed by 3 bases and the J gene end by 2 bases; junction bases not matched to a gene: 4. There are 16 residues in the CDR3.